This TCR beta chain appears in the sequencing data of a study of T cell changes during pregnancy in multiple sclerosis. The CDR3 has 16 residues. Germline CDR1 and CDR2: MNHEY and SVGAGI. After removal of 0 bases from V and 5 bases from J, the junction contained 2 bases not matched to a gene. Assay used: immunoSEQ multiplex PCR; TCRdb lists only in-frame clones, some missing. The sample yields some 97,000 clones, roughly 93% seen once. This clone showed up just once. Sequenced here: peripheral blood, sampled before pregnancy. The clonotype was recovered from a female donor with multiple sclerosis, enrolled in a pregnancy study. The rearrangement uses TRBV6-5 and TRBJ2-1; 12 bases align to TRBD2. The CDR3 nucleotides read TGTGCCAGCAGTTACTCTCTAGCGGGAGGGGACAATGAGCAGTTCTTC. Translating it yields CASSYSLAGGDNEQFF.